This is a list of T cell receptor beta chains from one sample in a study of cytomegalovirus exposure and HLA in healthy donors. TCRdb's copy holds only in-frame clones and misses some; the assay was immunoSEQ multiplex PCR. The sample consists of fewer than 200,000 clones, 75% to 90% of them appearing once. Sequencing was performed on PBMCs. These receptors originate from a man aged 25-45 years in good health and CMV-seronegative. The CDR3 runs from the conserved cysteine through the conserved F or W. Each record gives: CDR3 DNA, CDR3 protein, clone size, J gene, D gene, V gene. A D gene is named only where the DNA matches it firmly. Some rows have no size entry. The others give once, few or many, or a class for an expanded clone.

CDR3nt: TGTGCCAGCAGTTACGGGGTGCGGTATGGCTACACCTTC; CDR3aa: CASSYGVRYGYTF; abundance: few; j_gene: TRBJ1-2; d_gene: .; v_gene: TRBV28
CDR3nt: TGCGCCAGCAGCTCCACCCCTTCACTAGCGGGGGGACAGACCCAGTACTTC; CDR3aa: CASSSTPSLAGGQTQYF; abundance: .; j_gene: TRBJ2-5; d_gene: TRBD2; v_gene: TRBV5-1
CDR3nt: TGTGCCAGTAGTATCGAAGGAGGTTTGACTGAAGCTTTCTTT; CDR3aa: CASSIEGGLTEAFF; abundance: .; j_gene: TRBJ1-1; d_gene: .; v_gene: TRBV19
CDR3nt: TGTGCCAGCAGCCCGCGGCTAGCGGGGGTCGAGCAGTACTTC; CDR3aa: CASSPRLAGVEQYF; abundance: .; j_gene: TRBJ2-7; d_gene: TRBD2; v_gene: TRBV14
CDR3nt: TGTGCCAGCAGTTTGCGGGACAGGGGATTTTACGAGCAGTACTTC; CDR3aa: CASSLRDRGFYEQYF; abundance: .; j_gene: TRBJ2-7; d_gene: TRBD1; v_gene: TRBV27
CDR3nt: TGTGCCAGCAGCTTCGGACAGGGTCAGTATGGCAATCAGCCCCAGCATTTT; CDR3aa: CASSFGQGQYGNQPQHF; abundance: once; j_gene: TRBJ1-5; d_gene: TRBD1; v_gene: TRBV7-8
CDR3nt: TGTGCCAGCAGTGACCCGTCGGGGGGAAGGTCCTACGAGCAGTACTTC; CDR3aa: CASSDPSGGRSYEQYF; abundance: .; j_gene: TRBJ2-7; d_gene: TRBD2; v_gene: TRBV25-1
CDR3nt: TGTGCCAGCAGTTTGCGGGAGGTTACCCCGAACACCGGGGAGCTGTTTTTT; CDR3aa: CASSLREVTPNTGELFF; abundance: .; j_gene: TRBJ2-2; d_gene: TRBD2; v_gene: TRBV27
CDR3nt: TGCACCAGCAACCCCAGCAGGCTGGTAACCGGGGAGCTGTTTTTT; CDR3aa: CTSNPSRLVTGELFF; abundance: .; j_gene: TRBJ2-2; d_gene: .; v_gene: TRBV1
CDR3nt: TGTGCCAGTAGCAGGGGGGCTGGCTATGGCTACACCTTC; CDR3aa: CASSRGAGYGYTF; abundance: .; j_gene: TRBJ1-2; d_gene: TRBD1; v_gene: TRBV28
CDR3nt: TGTGCCAGCAGTTTGTACAAATTAAACAATCAGCCCCAGCATTTT; CDR3aa: CASSLYKLNNQPQHF; abundance: once; j_gene: TRBJ1-5; d_gene: .; v_gene: TRBV28
CDR3nt: TGTGCCAGCAGCTCGGGGGGTTATGGCTACACCTTC; CDR3aa: CASSSGGYGYTF; abundance: .; j_gene: TRBJ1-2; d_gene: .; v_gene: TRBV5-6
CDR3nt: TGCGCCAGCAGCTCCTCCGGGACAGGTTTCCTGAGGCGCGGCACTGAAGCTTTCTTT; CDR3aa: CASSSSGTGFLRRGTEAFF; abundance: .; j_gene: TRBJ1-1; d_gene: TRBD1; v_gene: TRBV5-1
CDR3nt: TGTGCCAGCAGCCGTCAGGGGGCGAATAGTGGCTACACCTTC; CDR3aa: CASSRQGANSGYTF; abundance: .; j_gene: TRBJ1-2; d_gene: TRBD1; v_gene: TRBV5-4
CDR3nt: TGTGCCAGTATCTCTCAATGTCCGGGACTTATCTCCTACGAGCAGTACTTC; CDR3aa: CASISQCPGLISYEQYF; abundance: .; j_gene: TRBJ2-7; d_gene: .; v_gene: TRBV19
CDR3nt: TGTGCCAGCGCCCGACTAGCGGGGAGCACAGATACGCAGTATTTT; CDR3aa: CASARLAGSTDTQYF; abundance: once; j_gene: TRBJ2-3; d_gene: TRBD2; v_gene: TRBV27
CDR3nt: TGTGCCAGCAGCTTAGTTTCGCGTGGAAACACCATATATTTT; CDR3aa: CASSLVSRGNTIYF; abundance: .; j_gene: TRBJ1-3; d_gene: .; v_gene: TRBV13
CDR3nt: TGTGCCAGCAGCGACACCGGGACAGGGGGGACACTGTTTTTT; CDR3aa: CASSDTGTGGTLFF; abundance: .; j_gene: TRBJ1-4; d_gene: TRBD1; v_gene: TRBV7-9
CDR3nt: TGTGCCAGCAGTTTGGTAGGGGCAGGAAATTCACCCCTCCACTTT; CDR3aa: CASSLVGAGNSPLHF; abundance: .; j_gene: TRBJ1-6; d_gene: .; v_gene: TRBV28
CDR3nt: TGTGCCAGCAGTATAAACGCCTTAGCTAACTATGGCTACACCTTC; CDR3aa: CASSINALANYGYTF; abundance: .; j_gene: TRBJ1-2; d_gene: .; v_gene: TRBV28
CDR3nt: TGTGCCAGCAGTGAAACTGAAGGAGGTAATGAAAAACTGTTTTTT; CDR3aa: CASSETEGGNEKLFF; abundance: few; j_gene: TRBJ1-4; d_gene: .; v_gene: TRBV25-1
CDR3nt: TGTGCCAGCAGATTTAAGGGGGGCAATCAGCCCCAGCATTTT; CDR3aa: CASRFKGGNQPQHF; abundance: .; j_gene: TRBJ1-5; d_gene: .; v_gene: TRBV7-2
CDR3nt: TGCAGCGTTGAAGATCGCGTACCGGGACAGGGGGCGAGCGGCTACACCTTC; CDR3aa: CSVEDRVPGQGASGYTF; abundance: .; j_gene: TRBJ1-2; d_gene: TRBD1; v_gene: TRBV29-1
CDR3nt: TGTGCCAGCTCGTGGTCTCCAGACACTGAAGCTTTCTTT; CDR3aa: CASSWSPDTEAFF; abundance: .; j_gene: TRBJ1-1; d_gene: .; v_gene: TRBV18